What follows are 17 T cell receptor beta chains derived from one specimen sequenced in a study of T cells in Graves' hyperthyroidism and ophthalmopathy. Template material for amplifying TCR beta CDR3 regions consisted of RNA transcripts. A first-round RT-PCR of the TCR CDR3 used the HTBI primer set. TCRdb re-called the multiplex PCR reads with MiXCR, one entry per CDR3 protein. The sample holds roughly 710,000 distinct CDR3 sequences; 30% to 40% are singletons and the top ten take about a third. Sequencing was performed on blood. The receptors originated from a woman aged 40 to 50 with Graves' hyperthyroidism.

The chain has TRBV7-2 and TRBJ2-4, with a weak D call TRBD1 (6 bases). In germline, CDR1 is SGHTA, CDR2 FQGNSA. The CDR3 covers 12 residues. Between the trimmed V and J ends, which lost 1 base and 15 bases, there was a span of 13 bases. Written as DNA, the CDR3 is TGTGCCAGCAGCTTAGATCTGGGACAAAGGTACTTC. It yields the protein CASSLDLGQRYF.

The chain recombines TRBV2 with TRBJ2-3; 7 nucleotides agree with TRBD1. The V gene's germline CDR1 is SNHLY and CDR2 FYNNEI. CDR3 length equals 17 residues. V gave up 4 bases and J gave up 2 bases; unmatched junction bases: 12. This CDR3 is CASSGHLGQTNTDTQYF. In DNA, the CDR3 is TGTGCCAGCAGTGGACACCTGGGACAGACAAACACAGATACGCAGTATTTT.

V gene TRBV7-9 combines with J gene TRBJ2-7; D ambiguous. V lost 4 bases to trimming and J lost 0 bases, with 16 bases between them. The CDR3 runs to 16 residues. Germline V CDR1 and CDR2: SEHNR, FQNEAQ (reference sequence). This CDR3 is CASSYSGWPSSYEQYF. As DNA, the CDR3 is TGTGCCAGCAGCTACTCCGGGTGGCCAAGCTCCTACGAGCAGTACTTC.

Ten or more counts support this clonotype. The rearrangement joins TRBV6-5 to TRBJ2-2; a possible D gene is TRBD1 (5 bases). Per the germline V gene, CDR1 is MNHEY and CDR2 is SVGAGI. Trimming removed 4 bases at V and 6 bases at J, with 15 bases between. The CDR3 has 15 amino acids. This chain's CDR3 is CASSFEGLGAGELFF. In nucleotides, the CDR3 is TGTGCCAGCAGTTTCGAAGGGTTAGGGGCCGGGGAGCTGTTTTTT.

There are a few counts of this clonotype. The rearrangement links TRBV9 to TRBJ2-3; D uncertain. Germline V gene sequence: CDR1 SGDLS, CDR2 YYNGEE. V lost 6 bases to trimming and J lost 0 bases, with 8 bases between them. The CDR3 spans 13 residues. The CDR3 DNA follows: TGTGCCAGCAAGCCGGACAGCACAGATACGCAGTATTTT. Residues: CASKPDSTDTQYF.

This clonotype was seen repeatedly, ten times or more. The chain combines TRBV12-3 or TRBV12-4 with TRBJ2-5; D may be TRBD2 (5 bases). Trimming removed 6 bases at V and 0 bases at J, with 11 bases between. The CDR3 covers 14 residues. DNA for the CDR3: TGTGCCAGCAGCCGGACTGTGTACCAAGAGACCCAGTACTTC. Translation: CASSRTVYQETQYF.

This clonotype was observed a handful of times. The V and J genes are TRBV18 and TRBJ1-5; a possible D gene is TRBD1 (5 bases). CDR1 and CDR2 (germline): KGHSH, LQKENI. Trimming shortened V by 3 bases and J by 4 bases, and 13 bases separated the two germline ends. CDR3 size: 15 residues. The DNA for the CDR3 is TGTGCCAGCTCACCGGGCGGGGCGGGGAATCAGCCCCAGCATTTT. Translating it yields CASSPGGAGNQPQHF.

This chain joins TRBV27 and TRBJ2-6; 7 bases fit TRBD1. Germline V gene data show CDR1 as MNHEY and CDR2 as SMNVEV (reference sequence). V was clipped by 5 bases and J by 0 bases; unmatched bases: 10. The CDR3 runs to 18 residues. For the CDR3, the DNA is TGTGCCAGCAGTCCGCGGACAGGCTTCCTCTCTGGGGCCAACGTCCTGACTTTC. Protein product: CASSPRTGFLSGANVLTF.

This clonotype was found a few times. CDR3 in amino acids: CASSLAASGYTGELFF. Here the CDR3 DNA reads TGTGCCAGCAGCTTGGCCGCTAGCGGTTACACCGGGGAGCTGTTTTTT. This sequence joins TRBV5-8 and TRBJ2-2; 7 bases agree with TRBD2. V gave up 0 bases and J gave up 3 bases; unmatched junction bases: 5. The CDR3 length is 16 residues. The germline CDR1 and CDR2 sequences are SGHTS and YDEGEE.

This rearrangement joins TRBV9 to TRBJ1-3, with a weak D call TRBD1 (5 bases). In germline, CDR1 is SGDLS, CDR2 YYNGEE. With 3 bases removed from V and 2 bases from J, the gap between germline ends came to 18 bases. The CDR3 is 17 residues long. CDR3 sequence reads: CASSATGSGGPGNTIYF. In DNA form, the CDR3 reads TGTGCCAGCAGCGCCACAGGTTCCGGGGGTCCTGGAAACACCATATATTTT.

This clonotype was picked up many times. The chain joins TRBV20-1 to TRBJ1-4; 7 bases match TRBD1. Per germline, CDR1 DFQATT and CDR2 SNEGSKA (reference sequence). This CDR3 spans 13 amino acids. V lost 5 bases to trimming and J lost 6 bases; unmatched junction nucleotides: 6. The CDR3 sequence is CSAPDRVYEKLFF. DNA of the CDR3: TGCAGTGCTCCAGACAGGGTCTATGAAAAACTGTTTTTT.

This clonotype has ten or more counts. CDR3 sequence reads: CASGNTGTGVLTIYF. Written as DNA, the CDR3 is TGTGCCAGCGGAAACACCGGGACAGGTGTCCTTACCATATATTTT. The V and J genes are TRBV7-2 and TRBJ1-3; 8 bases agree with TRBD1. From germline, CDR1 is SGHTA and CDR2 FQGNSA. The CDR3 spans 15 residues. Trimming cost V 8 bases and J 10 bases; bases outside gene matches: 16.

About this clonotype itself: A much larger clonotype is one base distant, so this may be a read error. The V call is TRBV7-4, the J call TRBJ1-5; D remains unclear. There are 13 residues in the CDR3. V was clipped by 6 bases and J by 9 bases, with 15 bases between them. The V gene's germline CDR1 is SGHVT and CDR2 SQSDAQ. Here the CDR3 DNA reads TGTGCCAGCAGGGGGTCTTTAGAGGCGCCCCAGCATTTT. Protein sequence: CASRGSLEAPQHF. Based on the CDR3 plus reference TRBV7-4 and TRBJ1-5, the full variable domain is GAGVSQSPRYKVAKRGRDVALRCDSISGHVTLYWYRQTLGQGSEVLTYSQSDAQRDKSGRPSGRFSAERPERSVSTLKIQRTEQGDSAVYLCASRGSLEAPQHFGDGTRLSIL.

To note about this clonotype: Mismatch with germline at one junction end may stem from a read error. The rearrangement links TRBV7-9 to TRBJ2-2; D gene ambiguous. CDR1 is SEHNR, CDR2 FQNEAQ, per germline (reference sequence). The CDR3 runs to 14 residues. The CDR3 DNA is TGCGCCAGCAGCCAAGAGGTTGCAACCGGGGAGCTGTTTTTT. Translating it yields CASSQEVATGELFF. The variable domain in full, with the rest retrieved from reference TRBV7-9 and TRBJ2-2, is DTGVSQNPRHKITKRGQNVTFRCDPISEHNRLYWYRQTLGQGPEFLTYFQNEAQLEKSRLLSDRFSAERPKGSFSTLEIQRTEQGDSAMYLCASSQEVATGELFFGEGSRLTVL.

This clonotype was detected many times. This sequence joins TRBV12-3 or TRBV12-4 and TRBJ1-5; D uncertain. With 3 bases removed from V and 4 bases from J, the gap between germline ends came to 13 bases. The length of the CDR3 is 15 residues. The CDR3 here is CASSLGIVGNQPQHF. In DNA, the CDR3 is TGTGCCAGCAGTTTGGGAATCGTGGGGAATCAGCCCCAGCATTTT.

This clonotype was detected ten times or more. CDR3 bases: TGCAGCGTTGAACAGAGGACTAGCGGGAAAGAGACCCAGTACTTC. This translates into CSVEQRTSGKETQYF. The rearrangement uses TRBV29-1 and TRBJ2-5; TRBD2 matches at 12 bases. Germline trimming cut 2 bases from V and 3 bases from J; bases unmatched to any gene: 4. Germline lookup yields CDR1 SQVTM and CDR2 ANQGSEA. There are 15 residues in the CDR3.

Only a few counts were recorded for this clonotype. This chain joins TRBV27 and TRBJ2-7; possibly TRBD2 for D (6 bases). There are 15 residues in the CDR3. V dropped 8 bases and J dropped 2 bases, with 19 bases sitting between them. Germline assignment: CDR1 MNHEY and CDR2 SMNVEV (reference sequence). The CDR3 reads CASVGVLAATYEQYF. CDR3 coding DNA: TGTGCCAGCGTGGGGGTACTAGCCGCTACCTACGAGCAGTACTTC.